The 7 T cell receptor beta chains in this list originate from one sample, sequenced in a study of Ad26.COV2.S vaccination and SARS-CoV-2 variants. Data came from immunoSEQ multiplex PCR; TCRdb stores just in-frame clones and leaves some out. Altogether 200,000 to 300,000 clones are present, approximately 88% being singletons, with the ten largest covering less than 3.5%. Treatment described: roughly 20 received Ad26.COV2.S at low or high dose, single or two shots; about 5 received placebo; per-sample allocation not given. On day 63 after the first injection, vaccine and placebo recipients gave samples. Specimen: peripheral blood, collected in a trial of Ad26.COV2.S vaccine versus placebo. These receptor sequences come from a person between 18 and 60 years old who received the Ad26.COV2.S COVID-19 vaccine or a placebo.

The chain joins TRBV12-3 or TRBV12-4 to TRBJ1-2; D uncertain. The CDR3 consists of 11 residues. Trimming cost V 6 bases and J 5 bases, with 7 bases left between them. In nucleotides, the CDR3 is TGTGCCAGCAGGGGAGTGTATGGCTACACCTTC. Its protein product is CASRGVYGYTF.

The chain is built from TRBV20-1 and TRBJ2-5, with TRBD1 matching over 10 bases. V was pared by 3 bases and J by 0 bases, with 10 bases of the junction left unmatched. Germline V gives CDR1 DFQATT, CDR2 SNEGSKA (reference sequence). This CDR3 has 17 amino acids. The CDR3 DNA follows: TGCAGTGCTAGTGGGGACAGGGGCTTTCTGTACCAAGAGACCCAGTACTTC. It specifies CSASGDRGFLYQETQYF.

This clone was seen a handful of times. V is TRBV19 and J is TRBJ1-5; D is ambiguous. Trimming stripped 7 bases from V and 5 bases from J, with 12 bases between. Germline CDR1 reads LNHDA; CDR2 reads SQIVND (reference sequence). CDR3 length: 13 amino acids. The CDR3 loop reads CASTADNHQPQHF. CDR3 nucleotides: TGTGCCAGTACTGCCGACAACCATCAGCCCCAGCATTTT.

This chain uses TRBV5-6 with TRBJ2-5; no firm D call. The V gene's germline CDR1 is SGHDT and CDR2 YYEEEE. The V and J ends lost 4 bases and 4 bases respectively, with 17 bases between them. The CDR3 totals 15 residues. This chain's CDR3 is CASSLNPPSLETQYF. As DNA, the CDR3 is TGTGCCAGCAGCCTGAACCCCCCAAGTTTAGAGACCCAGTACTTC. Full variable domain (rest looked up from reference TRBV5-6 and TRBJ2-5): DAGVTQSPTHLIKTRGQQVTLRCSPKSGHDTVSWYQQALGQGPQFIFQYYEEEERQRGNFPDRFSGHQFPNYSSELNVNALLLGDSALYLCASSLNPPSLETQYFGPGTRLLVL.

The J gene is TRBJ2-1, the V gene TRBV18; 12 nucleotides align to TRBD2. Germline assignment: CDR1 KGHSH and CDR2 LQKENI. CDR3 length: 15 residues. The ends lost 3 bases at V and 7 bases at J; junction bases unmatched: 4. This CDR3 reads CASSPGLAGSNEQFF. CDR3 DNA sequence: TGTGCCAGCTCACCTGGACTAGCGGGATCTAATGAGCAGTTCTTC.

The CDR3 reads CASSFHDRTDTQYF. In DNA, the CDR3 is TGTGCCAGCAGCTTCCACGATCGCACAGATACGCAGTATTTT. This chain connects TRBV7-3 to TRBJ2-3; D is undetermined. The germline V gene has CDR1 SGHTA and CDR2 FQGTGA. The CDR3 has 14 amino acids. Trimming cost V 3 bases and J 1 base, with 8 bases left between them.

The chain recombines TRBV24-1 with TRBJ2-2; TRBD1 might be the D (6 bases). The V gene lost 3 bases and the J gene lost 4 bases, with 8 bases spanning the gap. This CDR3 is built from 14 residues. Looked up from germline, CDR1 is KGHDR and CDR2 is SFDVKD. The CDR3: CATSDPRGTGELFF. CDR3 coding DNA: TGTGCCACCAGTGATCCCAGGGGCACCGGGGAGCTGTTTTTT.